The present T cell receptor (beta chain) was sequenced within a study of response to subunit inactivated influenza vaccine. Overall study findings and caveats: The authors suggested that every seasonal influenza vaccination recruits few new T cells.

The V end lost 3 bases, the J end lost 6 bases, and 5 bases lay between the germline ends. This CDR3 region has 12 residues. Germline CDR1 reads LGHDT; CDR2 reads YNNKEL (reference sequence). To note about this clonotype: Its specificity is unknown.

TCRdb analysed the RT-PCR reads with MiXCR anew, one entry per CDR3 protein. The data show 290,000 or so distinct CDR3 sequences, around 20% seen once. V gene TRBV3-1 combines with J gene TRBJ1-4; D is ambiguous. The sequence came from a man between 50 and 69 years old who received an inactivated influenza vaccine. Sample: PBMCs from blood, taken approximately 20 months after vaccination. The CDR3 region has the DNA TGTGCCAGCAGCCACCGACATGAAAAACTGTTTTTT. Encoded protein: CASSHRHEKLFF.